These 18 T cell receptor beta chains were all obtained from the same sample, sequenced in a study of regulatory T cells in long-lasting Graves disease. The time point: persistent/refractory GD, antithyroid drugs over 5 years with positive TRAb. Making the TCR library involved RNA that had been extracted from PBMCs. Building the TCR beta libraries relied on iRepertoire HTBI primers, and CDR3 regions underwent Arm-PCR. TCRdb fed the multiplex PCR reads into MiXCR, producing one record per CDR3 protein. The sample holds around 460,000 distinct CDR3 sequences, around a fifth seen once. The sample here was peripheral blood mononuclear cells (PBMCs), taken when the disease was refractory, from a patient treated with antithyroid drugs. Receptor source: a female donor with Graves disease.

This clonotype has ten or more counts. This chain joins TRBV7-2 and TRBJ1-2; 8 bases map to TRBD1. The CDR3 runs to 14 residues. V dropped 4 bases and J dropped 4; count of bases not matched to a gene: 5. Looked up from germline, CDR1 is SGHTA and CDR2 is FQGNSA. In DNA form, the CDR3 reads TGTGCCAGCAGCTCGGACAGGGCGCTCTATGGCTACACCTTC. Translating gives CASSSDRALYGYTF.

This clonotype showed up many times. The chain has TRBV24-1 and TRBJ1-4, with TRBD1 identical over 7 bases. The CDR3 contains 18 residues. The junction had 9 bases not matched to a gene; V was cut back by 3 bases and J by 0 bases. Per the germline V gene, CDR1 is KGHDR and CDR2 is SFDVKD. CDR3: CATSDATGYGATNEKLFF. Here the CDR3 DNA reads TGTGCCACCAGTGATGCGACAGGGTATGGAGCAACTAATGAAAAACTGTTTTTT.

The CDR3 protein is CASSLILGAQETQYF. CDR3 coding DNA: TGTGCCAGCAGCTTGATTTTGGGGGCCCAAGAGACCCAGTACTTC. The rearrangement links TRBV5-6 to TRBJ2-5, with D maybe TRBD1 (6 bases). This CDR3 has 15 amino acids. Germline V gene data show CDR1 as SGHDT and CDR2 as YYEEEE. The V and J ends lost 1 base and 1 base respectively, with 11 bases between them. The full variable domain, completed using reference TRBV5-6 and TRBJ2-5, is DAGVTQSPTHLIKTRGQQVTLRCSPKSGHDTVSWYQQALGQGPQFIFQYYEEEERQRGNFPDRFSGHQFPNYSSELNVNALLLGDSALYLCASSLILGAQETQYFGPGTRLLVL.

V usage is TRBV20-1 and J usage is TRBJ2-3, with D maybe TRBD2 (6 bases). V lost 1 base to trimming and J lost 0 bases, with 11 bases between them. Germline V gives CDR1 DFQATT, CDR2 SNEGSKA (reference sequence). The CDR3 is made up of 15 amino acids. In DNA form, the CDR3 reads TGCAGTGCTAGAGTCTGGCGGGGAAGCACAGATACGCAGTATTTT. Its translation is CSARVWRGSTDTQYF.

The sample holds a few counts of this clonotype. The chain joins TRBV20-1 to TRBJ1-3; no firm D call. Germline CDR1 and CDR2: DFQATT and SNEGSKA (reference sequence). CDR3 length equals 14 residues. V lost 2 bases to trimming and J lost 1 base, with 9 bases between them. In DNA, the CDR3 is TGCAGTGCTAGAAGCTTGTTTTCTGGAAACACCATATATTTT. Amino acids: CSARSLFSGNTIYF.

The chain recombines TRBV6-2 or TRBV6-3 with TRBJ1-2; D is unclear. The CDR3 length is 12 residues. The germline V gene encodes CDR1 MNHEY and CDR2 SVGEGT. Trimming took 6 bases from V and 4 from J, leaving 9 bases between them. For the CDR3, the DNA is TGTGCCAGCAGGACAAGTGGCTATGGCTACACCTTC. Translated, it gives CASRTSGYGYTF.

As concerns this clonotype: This sequence may be a read error, since a much larger clone differs from it by one base. The gene calls are TRBV2 and TRBJ1-2; D unresolved. Trimming left V 8 bases short and J 4 bases short, with 14 bases between. CDR1 is SNHLY and CDR2 is FYNNEI in the germline V gene. This CDR3 comprises 13 residues. This chain's CDR3 is CASGLLSGYGYTF. For the CDR3, the DNA is TGTGCCAGCGGTTTACTTTCAGGCTATGGCTACACCTTC. Supplemented by reference TRBV2 and TRBJ1-2, the full variable domain reads EPEVTQTPSHQVTQMGQEVILRCVPISNHLYFYWYRQILGQKVEFLVSFYNNEISEKSEIFDDQFSVERPDGSNFTLKIRSTKLEDSAMYFCASGLLSGYGYTFGSGTRLTVV.

In its sample, this clonotype was seen many times. The rearrangement links TRBV29-1 to TRBJ1-2; D is uncertain. Germline V gives CDR1 SQVTM, CDR2 ANQGSEA. V was trimmed by 0 bases and J by 5 bases, leaving 10 bases between them. The CDR3 contains 13 residues. CDR3 bases: TGCAGCGTTGAAGATACGGGCGGGTATGGCTACACCTTC. Encoded protein: CSVEDTGGYGYTF.

Note on this clonotype: With a much larger clone just one base away, this may be a read error. This chain uses TRBV7-2 with TRBJ2-4, with D unclear. The CDR3 length is 13 residues. Per the germline V gene, CDR1 is SGHTA and CDR2 is FQGNSA. Trimming took off 8 bases at V and 3 bases at J, with 11 bases between the two ends. Here the CDR3 reads CASGSLFKNIQYF. CDR3 bases: TGTGCCAGCGGCTCCCTTTTCAAAAACATTCAGTACTTC.

The gene calls are TRBV4-1 and TRBJ1-5; D may be TRBD1 (6 bases). The CDR3 is 15 amino acids. The V end lost 6 bases, the J end lost 0 bases, and 12 bases lay between the germline ends. Germline CDR1 is MGHRA and CDR2 is YSYEKL. The DNA of the CDR3 is TGCGCCAGCAGTCGGACAGACCTTAGCAATCAGCCCCAGCATTTT. As protein: CASSRTDLSNQPQHF.

This clonotype was detected many times. The V call is TRBV12-3 or TRBV12-4, the J call TRBJ2-7, with 7 bases identical to TRBD1. J gave up 2 bases and V 3 bases, and 7 bases lay outside the gene matches. This CDR3 contains 15 residues. As DNA, the CDR3 is TGTGCCAGCAGTTTGTCCGGGACAGCCCCCTACGAGCAGTACTTC. Translation gives CASSLSGTAPYEQYF.

The table lists this clonotype with a few counts. The V and J genes are TRBV10-3 and TRBJ2-3; 13 nucleotides line up with TRBD2. The CDR3 is 16 amino acids. V dropped 10 bases and J dropped 0; count of bases not matched to a gene: 7. From germline, CDR1 is ENHRY and CDR2 SYGVKD. The CDR3 region has the DNA TGTGCCACCAGGACTAGCGGGAGCCTCAGCACAGATACGCAGTATTTT. Translated, it gives CATRTSGSLSTDTQYF.

The sample holds many counts of this clonotype. The rearrangement uses TRBV12-3 or TRBV12-4 and TRBJ1-2; 7 bases are a match to TRBD1. The CDR3 runs to 12 residues. V lost 6 bases and J lost 8; bases outside the gene matches: 6. Here the CDR3 reads CASSLTGEGYTF. Here the CDR3 DNA reads TGTGCCAGCAGCCTAACAGGGGAAGGCTACACCTTC.

This chain links TRBV4-1 with TRBJ2-7; 8 bases fit TRBD2. Germline V gene lookup returns CDR1 MGHRA and CDR2 YSYEKL. V lost 2 bases, J lost 5 bases, and 8 bases stayed unmatched. The CDR3 runs 15 residues. CDR3 sequence: CASSQSGGGRNEQYF. The CDR3 region has the DNA TGCGCCAGCAGCCAATCGGGCGGGGGGCGGAACGAGCAGTACTTC.

This clonotype occurred a few times. CDR3 loop: CAISELDFYQPQHF. Written as DNA, the CDR3 is TGTGCCATCAGTGAGTTGGACTTCTATCAGCCCCAGCATTTT. The chain couples TRBV10-3 to TRBJ1-5; D call uncertain. The CDR3 totals 14 residues. V lost 1 base, J lost 5 bases, and 9 bases lay in between. Per the germline V gene, CDR1 is ENHRY and CDR2 is SYGVKD.

Of note for this clonotype: A much larger clone differs by one base, so this may be a read error. The V call is TRBV6-1, the J call TRBJ1-1; 11 bases fit TRBD1. Germline V lookup: CDR1 MNHNS, CDR2 SASEGT. J was trimmed by 1 base and V by 3 bases; bases with no gene match: 13. This CDR3 region has 19 residues. CDR3 in DNA: TGTGCCAGCAGTGAGGTGGCCCCTGGACAGGGGGCGCAGAACACTGAAGCTTTCTTT. Translation: CASSEVAPGQGAQNTEAFF.

The CDR3 here is CASSYQPGLIQYF. CDR3 DNA sequence: TGTGCCAGCAGTTACCAACCGGGACTCATTCAGTACTTC. The chain employs TRBV27 and TRBJ2-4; D possibly corresponds to TRBD2 (6 bases). This CDR3 contains 13 residues. Germline V lookup: CDR1 MNHEY, CDR2 SMNVEV (reference sequence). Deletions cut 4 bases from V and 9 bases from J, with 13 bases between.

J is TRBJ2-5 and V is TRBV7-9; 13 nucleotides agree with TRBD2. CDR3 length: 15 amino acids. Looked up from germline, CDR1 is SEHNR and CDR2 is FQNEAQ (reference sequence). The junction had 4 bases not matched to a gene; V was cut back by 8 bases and J by 1 base. Written as DNA, the CDR3 is TGTGCCAGCGCGGGACTAGCGGGATCCCAAGAGACCCAGTACTTC. Residues: CASAGLAGSQETQYF.